This record looks at one T cell receptor beta chain sequence and its context. Its antigen is still unknown. The method was immunoSEQ multiplex PCR; TCRdb's version includes in-frame clones alone and lacks a portion of them. The table has about 120,000 clones, roughly 90% seen once. The data are from a study of a mutant IDH1 vaccine in newly diagnosed glioma. Time point: week 11, during vaccination. Vaccine doses each comprised 300 ug of mutant IDH1 20-mer peptide, with topical imiquimod. The length of the CDR3 is 15 residues. The germline V and J ends were trimmed by 4 bases and 2 bases, with 14 bases remaining between them. Germline lookup yields CDR1 SGHTS and CDR2 YDEGEE.

The specimen was PBMCs, collected from a glioma patient whose treatment included an IDH1 peptide vaccine. J is TRBJ2-3 and V is TRBV5-8; D perhaps matches TRBD2 (5 bases). This receptor was obtained from a woman between 50 and 59 years old with glioma. Written as DNA, the CDR3 is TGTGCCAGCAGCCAACCCAGAGGGTCCACAGATACGCAGTATTTT. Translation gives CASSQPRGSTDTQYF.